This TCR beta chain originates from a study of T-cell reconstitution after alpha-beta-depleted transplantation in children. The study's findings and limits: Recipient T cells and thymic progenitors that survived were the source of the high TCRbeta diversity seen at day 60 in some patients. As was reported, about two months after transplant, alpha-beta T cells came from several hundred expanded graft clones. Diversity and T-cell counts at one year after transplant derived mostly from new T cells.

Preparation of the TCRbeta library used unique molecular identifiers. TCRdb ran MiXCR on the PCR reads and lists one entry per CDR3 protein. Of approximately 79,000 distinct CDR3 sequences listed, 15% to 20% are singletons. This clonotype was detected ten times or more. Its antigen is still unknown. The V gene end was trimmed by 3 bases and the J gene end by 2 bases; junction bases not matched to a gene: 14. From germline, CDR1 is SGHTA and CDR2 FQGNSA. The CDR3 runs to 19 residues. The sequence came from a male patient aged 2 to 10 who had a stem cell transplant for acute lymphoblastic leukemia, so the T cells may come from the graft donor. The V and J genes are TRBV7-2 and TRBJ2-1; TRBD2 matches at 9 bases. Sequenced here: PBMCs, mostly from graft donor cells, sampled 360 days after TCRalphabeta/CD19-depleted stem cell transplant. CDR3 loop: CASSLRLGGRDLAYNEQFF. CDR3 bases: TGTGCCAGCAGCTTGCGTCTCGGCGGGAGGGACCTCGCCTACAATGAGCAGTTCTTC.